These 32 T cell receptor beta chains originate from one sample sequenced in a study of blood T cell repertoires in COVID-19. Libraries were prepared by immunoSEQ multiplex PCR; TCRdb keeps only in-frame clonotypes and omits some of them. The data contain 100,000 to 150,000 clones, 80% to 90% of them singletons. Specimen: peripheral blood. The receptors come from a man over 45 with active or convalescent COVID-19.

The chain combines TRBV30 with TRBJ1-1; maybe TRBD1 (6 bases). Germline V gene lookup returns CDR1 GTSNPN and CDR2 SVGIG (reference sequence). Trimming left V 1 base short and J 2 bases short, with 17 bases between. The CDR3 is made up of 16 amino acids. As DNA, the CDR3 is TGTGCCTGGAGTGCGGACAGTAGAGGCATCAACACTGAAGCTTTCTTT. Translation gives CAWSADSRGINTEAFF.

The chain links TRBV6-5 to TRBJ1-2; 7 bases agree with TRBD1. After removal of 6 bases from V and 6 bases from J, the junction contained 4 bases not matched to a gene. This CDR3 comprises 12 residues. Germline values: CDR1 MNHEY, CDR2 SVGAGI. The CDR3 region has the DNA TGTGCCAGCAGCCCGACAGGGCATGGCTACACCTTC. Protein product: CASSPTGHGYTF.

V and J are TRBV19 and TRBJ1-5; D is unclear. The CDR3 is made up of 13 amino acids. Between the trimmed V and J ends, which lost 0 bases and 7 bases, there was a span of 7 bases. Germline V lookup: CDR1 LNHDA, CDR2 SQIVND (reference sequence). Written as DNA, the CDR3 is TGTGCCAGTAGTATAGAAAGCTTCCAGCCCCAGCATTTT. Its protein is CASSIESFQPQHF.

The rearrangement uses TRBV25-1 and TRBJ2-1; 9 positions agree with TRBD1. The CDR3 runs to 17 residues. The V and J ends lost 4 bases and 4 bases, in that order; junction bases with no gene match: 11. CDR1 and CDR2 (germline): MGHDK, SYGVNS. The CDR3 DNA reads TGTGCCAGCAGTGCCTTGGTAATGGGGACAGGGTACAATGAGCAGTTCTTC. Translated, it gives CASSALVMGTGYNEQFF.

The CDR3 bases are TGTGCCAGCAGCTTGGGCGGGAGTTCCTACAATGAGCAGTTCTTC. It yields the protein CASSLGGSSYNEQFF. This sequence joins TRBV5-4 and TRBJ2-1; 7 positions agree with TRBD2. The CDR3 runs to 15 residues. Looked up from germline, CDR1 is SGHNT and CDR2 is YYREEE (reference sequence). V dropped 0 bases and J dropped 1; count of bases not matched to a gene: 1.

The rearrangement links TRBV18 to TRBJ2-3; D remains ambiguous. This CDR3 has 14 amino acids. V lost 1 base and J lost 1, with 6 bases in between. CDR1 is KGHSH and CDR2 is LQKENI in the germline V gene. The CDR3 DNA sequence: TGTGCCAGCTCACCACGCCGGGGCACAGATACGCAGTATTTT. This gives the protein CASSPRRGTDTQYF.

This clone appeared a few times. The chain couples TRBV5-5 to TRBJ1-4, with 7 bases identical to TRBD1. The CDR3 has 14 residues. Germline V gene data show CDR1 as SGHKS and CDR2 as YYEKEE (reference sequence). V was pared by 6 bases and J by 0 bases, with 2 bases of the junction left unmatched. The CDR3 loop is CASTDRATNEKLFF. The DNA for the CDR3 is TGTGCCAGCACAGACAGGGCAACTAATGAAAAACTGTTTTTT.

The chain employs TRBV6-5 and TRBJ2-1, with 11 positions matching TRBD2. V shed 4 bases and J 9 bases; nucleotides not matched to a gene: 8. Germline V gene sequence: CDR1 MNHEY, CDR2 SVGAGI. The CDR3 loop spans 15 amino acids. The CDR3 here is CASSLAGGQKTEQFF. The CDR3 DNA sequence: TGTGCCAGCAGTTTAGCGGGGGGGCAGAAGACTGAGCAGTTCTTC.

This chain joins TRBV5-6 and TRBJ2-5; TRBD2 aligns across 15 bases. With V trimmed by 3 bases and J by 3 bases, 3 bases remained unmatched. The CDR3 is 16 amino acids. Germline CDR1 and CDR2: SGHDT and YYEEEE. The CDR3 reads CASSSWTSGGEETQYF. Here the CDR3 DNA reads TGTGCCAGCAGCTCCTGGACTAGCGGGGGGGAAGAGACCCAGTACTTC. The complete variable domain, with remaining parts taken from reference TRBV5-6 and TRBJ2-5, reads DAGVTQSPTHLIKTRGQQVTLRCSPKSGHDTVSWYQQALGQGPQFIFQYYEEEERQRGNFPDRFSGHQFPNYSSELNVNALLLGDSALYLCASSSWTSGGEETQYFGPGTRLLVL.

The chain recombines TRBV28 with TRBJ2-7; 8 bases agree with TRBD1. Germline-derived CDR1 and CDR2 are MDHEN and SYDVKM. The CDR3 runs to 15 residues. V shed 3 bases and J 3 bases; nucleotides not matched to a gene: 7. The CDR3 reads CASSFHYRGNYEQYF. The CDR3 DNA reads TGTGCCAGCAGTTTCCACTACAGGGGGAACTACGAGCAGTACTTC.

CDR3 coding DNA: TGTGCCAGCAGCTTAGATGGGGCTGTAGCTTTCTTT. Protein sequence: CASSLDGAVAFF. The V call is TRBV11-2, the J call TRBJ1-1, with D possibly TRBD1 on 5 matching bases. The CDR3 loop spans 12 amino acids. Trimming stripped 0 bases from V and 10 bases from J, with 9 bases between. Germline CDR1 reads SGHAT; CDR2 reads FQNNGV.

The rearrangement links TRBV7-8 to TRBJ1-2, with D hard to call. CDR1 is SGHVS and CDR2 is FQNEAQ in the germline V gene. Trimming removed 5 bases from V and 2 bases from J, with 9 bases in between. CDR3 length: 13 residues. DNA for the CDR3: TGTGCCAGCAGCGCACAAAAGAACTATGGCTACACCTTC. This encodes CASSAQKNYGYTF.

This clone was picked up a small number of times. The chain links TRBV5-6 to TRBJ2-5, with TRBD2 matching 9 bases. Unmatched junction bases numbered 6, after V lost 0 bases and J lost 3 bases. This CDR3 is built from 16 residues. Germline assignment: CDR1 SGHDT and CDR2 YYEEEE. The CDR3 spells CASSLATSGSKETQYF. CDR3 bases: TGTGCCAGCAGCTTGGCCACTAGCGGGTCGAAAGAGACCCAGTACTTC.

This chain joins TRBV6-5 and TRBJ2-7; D is uncertain. Germline V lookup: CDR1 MNHEY, CDR2 SVGAGI. V dropped 0 bases and J dropped 4 bases, with 7 bases sitting between them. There are 13 residues in the CDR3. The CDR3 nucleotides are TGTGCCAGCAGTTACTCGAGGTCATACGAGCAGTACTTC. Protein: CASSYSRSYEQYF.

CDR3 nucleotides: TGTGCCAGCAGCTTGGGAGCGCACATGAACACTGAAGCTTTCTTT. It translates to CASSLGAHMNTEAFF. The chain has TRBV5-5 and TRBJ1-1; D gene uncertain. Germline CDR1 is SGHKS and CDR2 is YYEKEE (reference sequence). This CDR3 is 15 amino acids long. The germline V and J ends were trimmed by 0 bases and 0 bases, with 9 bases remaining between them.

V is TRBV6-5 and J is TRBJ2-7, with 9 bases fitting TRBD1. The CDR3 has 13 amino acids. Germline V CDR1 and CDR2: MNHEY, SVGAGI. The junction had 4 bases not matched to a gene; V was cut back by 5 bases and J by 5 bases. CDR3 nucleotide sequence: TGTGCCAGCAGTCGGGACAGGGTGGACGAGCAGTACTTC. Translated, it gives CASSRDRVDEQYF.

In this sample, this clone turned up a few times. The V and J genes are TRBV27 and TRBJ2-7; TRBD1 aligns across 9 bases. The CDR3 runs 17 residues. With V trimmed by 6 bases and J by 0 bases, 12 bases remained unmatched. Germline V lookup: CDR1 MNHEY, CDR2 SMNVEV (reference sequence). As DNA, the CDR3 is TGTGCCAGCAGCACAGGGGGCGGTTTAGCGAGCTCCTACGAGCAGTACTTC. This gives the protein CASSTGGGLASSYEQYF.

The rearrangement links TRBV19 to TRBJ1-2; 9 bases align to TRBD1. V shed 5 bases and J 5 bases; nucleotides not matched to a gene: 0. CDR3 length: 12 amino acids. Germline V gene data show CDR1 as LNHDA and CDR2 as SQIVND (reference sequence). The CDR3 reads CASSGTGYGYTF. CDR3 sequence (DNA): TGTGCCAGTAGTGGGACAGGGTATGGCTACACCTTC.

This chain joins TRBV12-5 and TRBJ2-5; 8 positions match TRBD2. V lost 5 bases and J lost 4; bases outside the gene matches: 0. The CDR3 runs 12 residues. Germline CDR1 reads LGHNT; CDR2 reads FRNRAP. CDR3 in DNA: TGTGCTAGTGGTCTAGCGGGAGAGACCCAGTACTTC. Translating gives CASGLAGETQYF.

The chain is built from TRBV7-2 and TRBJ2-1; 10 bases align to TRBD2. Germline CDR1 is SGHTA and CDR2 is FQGNSA. The trim removed 0 bases at V and 7 bases at J, leaving 12 bases unmatched. The CDR3 covers 18 residues. The CDR3 bases are TGTGCCAGCAGCTTAGCGCTGGTTAGGACTAGCGGTAATAATGAGCAGTTCTTC. Protein product: CASSLALVRTSGNNEQFF.

This chain links TRBV27 with TRBJ2-5; weak D call: TRBD2 (6 bases). The germline V and J ends were trimmed by 2 bases and 1 base, with 14 bases remaining between them. The CDR3 loop spans 16 amino acids. Looked up from germline, CDR1 is MNHEY and CDR2 is SMNVEV (reference sequence). CDR3 sequence (DNA): TGTGCCAGCAGTTTAGGTTTTGGGGGGAGCCAAGAGACCCAGTACTTC. Translated: CASSLGFGGSQETQYF.

The CDR3 loop reads CASSSTSGGAGQGSFYGYTF. The CDR3 nucleotides are TGCGCCAGCAGCTCCACGTCAGGGGGAGCTGGCCAGGGATCATTCTATGGCTACACCTTC. The V call is TRBV5-1, the J call TRBJ1-2; 7 nucleotides match TRBD1. This CDR3 is 20 amino acids long. Trimming at V came to 3 bases and at J to 4 bases, leaving 24 bases not matched to a gene. Germline assignment: CDR1 SGHRS and CDR2 YFSETQ.

This clone was seen only once. The chain joins TRBV7-9 to TRBJ2-1; tentatively, D is TRBD2 (5 bases). V lost 1 base and J lost 3, with 13 bases in between. This CDR3 contains 16 residues. Germline V CDR1 and CDR2: SEHNR, FQNEAQ (reference sequence). CDR3 loop: CASSLVVGALYNEQFF. CDR3 bases: TGTGCCAGCAGCTTAGTAGTGGGAGCACTCTACAATGAGCAGTTCTTC.

The J gene is TRBJ2-7, the V gene TRBV5-1; D is perhaps TRBD1 (6 bases). Germline V lookup: CDR1 SGHRS, CDR2 YFSETQ. This CDR3 has 14 residues. Trimming took off 4 bases at V and 2 bases at J, with 13 bases between the two ends. DNA of the CDR3: TGCGCCAGCAGCCTGGACAGCAGGGCCTACGAGCAGTACTTC. This codes for CASSLDSRAYEQYF.

The V call is TRBV5-4, the J call TRBJ2-7, with D perhaps TRBD1 (6 bases). The CDR3 extends over 16 amino acids. The V end was cut by 1 base, the J end by 6 bases, with 20 bases between. Germline CDR1 reads SGHNT; CDR2 reads YYREEE (reference sequence). The CDR3 DNA reads as TGTGCCAGCAGCTTGCGTCCCCCAGGGGTTATTCGCGAGCAGTACTTC. Protein product: CASSLRPPGVIREQYF.

The table lists this clone with a count of one. The chain links TRBV11-2 to TRBJ2-2; 10 nucleotides line up with TRBD1. The germline CDR1 and CDR2 sequences are SGHAT and FQNNGV. This CDR3 contains 16 residues. V dropped 4 bases and J dropped 5; count of bases not matched to a gene: 7. Here the CDR3 reads CASSSLGQGGTGELFF. CDR3 bases: TGTGCCAGCAGCTCGCTCGGACAGGGGGGAACCGGGGAGCTGTTTTTT.

The CDR3 protein is CASSSTGSGANVLTF. The CDR3 nucleotides read TGTGCCAGCAGCTCGACAGGGTCTGGGGCCAACGTCCTGACTTTC. This chain joins TRBV7-2 and TRBJ2-6; 7 bases match TRBD1. Germline values: CDR1 SGHTA, CDR2 FQGNSA. The CDR3 length is 15 residues. The V segment lost 4 bases and the J segment 1 base; nucleotides outside the gene matches: 1.

This clone was seen more than once but under ten times. The chain carries TRBV18 and TRBJ1-1; D might be TRBD1 (6 bases). Germline loops: CDR1 KGHSH, CDR2 LQKENI. V gave up 2 bases and J gave up 5 bases, with 15 bases separating them. This CDR3 has 15 amino acids. The CDR3, as DNA: TGTGCCAGCTCACCAGGGCAGGGGAAGAAGACTGAAGCTTTCTTT. Translated: CASSPGQGKKTEAFF. The variable domain in full, with the rest retrieved from reference TRBV18 and TRBJ1-1, is NAGVMQNPRHLVRRRGQEARLRCSPMKGHSHVYWYRQLPEEGLKFMVYLQKENIIDESGMPKERFSAEFPKEGPSILRIQQVVRGDSAAYFCASSPGQGKKTEAFFGQGTRLTVV.

The J gene is TRBJ1-6, the V gene TRBV23-1; unclear D gene. TRBV23-1 is sorted into the ORF group, with uncertain function. CDR3 length: 11 residues. The V end lost 1 base, the J end lost 12 bases, and 4 bases lay between the germline ends. The CDR3 region has the DNA TGCGCCAGCAGTCAATGGAGACCCCTCCACTTT. Amino acids: CASSQWRPLHF.

The genes are TRBV28 and TRBJ2-1; TRBD2 matches 11 bases. The CDR3 length is 17 residues. The junction had 7 bases not matched to a gene; V was cut back by 3 bases and J by 3 bases. CDR1 is MDHEN and CDR2 is SYDVKM in the germline V gene. The CDR3 DNA follows: TGTGCCAGCAGTTTCCGCATAGCGGGAGGGTTCTACAATGAGCAGTTCTTC. As protein: CASSFRIAGGFYNEQFF.

The V call is TRBV9, the J call TRBJ1-2; tentatively, D is TRBD1 (6 bases). The germline gives CDR1 SGDLS, CDR2 YYNGEE. V was trimmed by 9 bases and J by 4 bases, leaving 19 bases between them. CDR3 length equals 14 residues. CDR3 DNA: TGTGCCACCTCGAGGGAGGGACAAGCCTATGGCTACACCTTC. This sequence encodes CATSREGQAYGYTF.

The chain has TRBV29-1 and TRBJ1-2; 8 bases line up with TRBD1. The V and J ends lost 7 bases and 8 bases, in that order; junction bases with no gene match: 9. CDR3 length equals 12 residues. Germline-derived CDR1 and CDR2 are SQVTM and ANQGSEA. The CDR3: CSGGDRSSGYTF. In nucleotides, the CDR3 is TGCAGCGGGGGGGACAGGTCGAGCGGCTACACCTTC.